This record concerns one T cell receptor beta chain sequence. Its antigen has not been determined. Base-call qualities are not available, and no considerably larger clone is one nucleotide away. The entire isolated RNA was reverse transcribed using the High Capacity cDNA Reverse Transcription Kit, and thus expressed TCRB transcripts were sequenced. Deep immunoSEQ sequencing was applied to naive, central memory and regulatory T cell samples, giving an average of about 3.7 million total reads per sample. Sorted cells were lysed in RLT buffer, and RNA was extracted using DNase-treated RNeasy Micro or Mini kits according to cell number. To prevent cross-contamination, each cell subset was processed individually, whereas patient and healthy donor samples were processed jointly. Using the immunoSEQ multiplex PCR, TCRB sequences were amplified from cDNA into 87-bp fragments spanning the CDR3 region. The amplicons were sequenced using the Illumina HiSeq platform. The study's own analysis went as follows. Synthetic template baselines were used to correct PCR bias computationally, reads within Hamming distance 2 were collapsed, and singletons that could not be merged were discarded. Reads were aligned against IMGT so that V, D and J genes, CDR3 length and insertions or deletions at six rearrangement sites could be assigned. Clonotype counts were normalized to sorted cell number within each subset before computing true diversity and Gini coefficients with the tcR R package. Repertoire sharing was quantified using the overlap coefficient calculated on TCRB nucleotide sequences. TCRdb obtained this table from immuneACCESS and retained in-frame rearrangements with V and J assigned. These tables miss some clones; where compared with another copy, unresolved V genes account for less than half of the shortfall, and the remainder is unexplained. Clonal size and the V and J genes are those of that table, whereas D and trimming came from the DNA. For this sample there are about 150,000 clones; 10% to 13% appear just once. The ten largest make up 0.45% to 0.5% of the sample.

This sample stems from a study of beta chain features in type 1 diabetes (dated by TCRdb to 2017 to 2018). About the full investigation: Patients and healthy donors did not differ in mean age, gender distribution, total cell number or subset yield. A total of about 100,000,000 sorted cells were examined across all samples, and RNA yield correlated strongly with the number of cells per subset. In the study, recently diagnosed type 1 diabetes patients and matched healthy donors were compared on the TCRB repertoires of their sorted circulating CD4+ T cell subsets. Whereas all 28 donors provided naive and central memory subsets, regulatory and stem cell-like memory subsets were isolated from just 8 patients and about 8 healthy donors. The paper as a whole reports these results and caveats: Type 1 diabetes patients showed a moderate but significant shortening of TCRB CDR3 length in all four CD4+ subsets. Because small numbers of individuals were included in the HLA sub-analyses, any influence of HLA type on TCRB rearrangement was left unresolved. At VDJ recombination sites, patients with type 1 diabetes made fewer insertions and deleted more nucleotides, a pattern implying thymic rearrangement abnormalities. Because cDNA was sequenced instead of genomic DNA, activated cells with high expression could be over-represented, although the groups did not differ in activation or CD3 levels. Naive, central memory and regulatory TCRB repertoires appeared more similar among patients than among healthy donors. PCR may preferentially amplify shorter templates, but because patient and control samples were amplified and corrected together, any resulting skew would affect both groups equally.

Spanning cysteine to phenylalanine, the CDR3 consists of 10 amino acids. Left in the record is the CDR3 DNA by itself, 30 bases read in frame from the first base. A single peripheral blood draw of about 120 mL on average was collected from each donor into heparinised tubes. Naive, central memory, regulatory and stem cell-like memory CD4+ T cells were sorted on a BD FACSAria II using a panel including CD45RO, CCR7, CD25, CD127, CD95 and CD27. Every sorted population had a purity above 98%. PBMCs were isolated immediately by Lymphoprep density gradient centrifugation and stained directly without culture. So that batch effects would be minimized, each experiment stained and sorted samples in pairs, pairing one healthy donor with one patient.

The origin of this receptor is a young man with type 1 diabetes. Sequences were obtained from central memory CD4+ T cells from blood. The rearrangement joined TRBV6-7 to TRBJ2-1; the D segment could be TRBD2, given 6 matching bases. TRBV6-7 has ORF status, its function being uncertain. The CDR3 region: CVAVGYEQFF. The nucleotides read TGTGTAGCGGTTGGGTATGAGCAGTTCTTC.